A single sample is the source of the 9 T cell receptor beta chains below, sequenced in a study of OX40 agonist ivuxolimab in advanced cancers. Repertoires were generated with immunoSEQ multiplex PCR, while TCRdb's copy carries only in-frame clones and drops some. The table records about 95,000 clones, about 91% of them present only once. The sample was CD4+ or CD8+ T cells sorted from blood, taken in a trial of the OX40 agonist ivuxolimab. The receptors originated from an adult with an advanced solid tumor such as melanoma, head and neck, liver or kidney cancer.

Turning to this clone: Different DNA sequences within this sample yield the same CDR3. The chain carries TRBV27 and TRBJ1-1, with 8 bases identical to TRBD1. From germline, CDR1 is MNHEY and CDR2 SMNVEV (reference sequence). The V and J ends lost 5 bases and 0 bases, in that order; junction bases with no gene match: 2. The CDR3 runs to 14 residues. This CDR3 reads CASSLDRVNTEAFF. Written as DNA, the CDR3 is TGTGCCAGCAGTCTGGACAGGGTGAACACTGAAGCTTTCTTT.

This chain links TRBV7-2 with TRBJ2-7, with no clear D. In germline, CDR1 is SGHTA, CDR2 FQGNSA. The CDR3 totals 12 residues. The V end lost 5 bases, the J end lost 3 bases, and 8 bases lay between the germline ends. DNA of the CDR3: TGTGCCAGCAGCCCCCTTCACTACGAGCAGTACTTC. This translates into CASSPLHYEQYF.

This clone was observed a handful of times. CDR3 DNA sequence: TGTGCCAGCAGCCGACAGGGTTCCGCCTACAATGAGCAGTTCTTC. Its translation: CASSRQGSAYNEQFF. The V call is TRBV5-6, the J call TRBJ2-1, with 7 bases aligning to TRBD1. The CDR3 runs to 15 residues. V was pared by 4 bases and J by 2 bases, with 6 bases of the junction left unmatched. The germline V gene encodes CDR1 SGHDT and CDR2 YYEEEE.

V is TRBV7-9 and J is TRBJ1-1; unclear D gene. Germline V gene lookup returns CDR1 SEHNR and CDR2 FQNEAQ (reference sequence). Trimming removed 5 bases from V and 1 base from J, with 14 bases in between. The CDR3 is 15 residues long. CDR3 loop: CASSRRFPGNTEAFF. The CDR3 coding sequence is TGTGCCAGCAGCCGCCGATTCCCGGGGAACACTGAAGCTTTCTTT.

This rearrangement joins TRBV2 to TRBJ1-4; weak D call: TRBD1 (6 bases). Germline CDR1 SNHLY, CDR2 FYNNEI. V lost 3 bases to trimming and J lost 5 bases, with 13 bases between them. The CDR3 contains 15 residues. In DNA, the CDR3 is TGTGCCAGCAGTGAGATGACAGGTGCCAATGAAAAACTGTTTTTT. This codes for CASSEMTGANEKLFF.

The V gene is TRBV18, the J gene TRBJ2-2; 7 bases are shared with TRBD2. Per germline, CDR1 KGHSH and CDR2 LQKENI. J gave up 4 bases and V 5 bases, and 10 bases lay outside the gene matches. This CDR3 spans 16 amino acids. The CDR3, as DNA: TGTGCCAGCTCATCGGGGCGGGAGTCGGTCACCGGGGAGCTGTTTTTT. It is translated as CASSSGRESVTGELFF.

The V gene is TRBV29-1, the J gene TRBJ2-7; a possible D gene is TRBD2 (6 bases). This CDR3 has 15 residues. CDR1 and CDR2 (germline): SQVTM, ANQGSEA. Trimming left V 6 bases short and J 6 bases short, with 24 bases between. The CDR3 DNA reads as TGCAGCGTCGGCGCCGGGCCTAGCGAATTCTCCGAGCAGTACTTC. Translating it yields CSVGAGPSEFSEQYF.

The chain carries TRBV5-4 and TRBJ2-7; D gene unclear. Deletions cut 5 bases from V and 4 bases from J, with 13 bases between. In germline, CDR1 is SGHNT, CDR2 YYREEE (reference sequence). This CDR3 contains 13 residues. CDR3 coding DNA: TGTGCCAGCAGGCCGGCAGGAGTATACGAGCAGTACTTC. Its translation is CASRPAGVYEQYF. Full variable domain (rest looked up from reference TRBV5-4 and TRBJ2-7): ETGVTQSPTHLIKTRGQQVTLRCSSQSGHNTVSWYQQALGQGPQFIFQYYREEENGRGNFPPRFSGLQFPNYSSELNVNALELDDSALYLCASRPAGVYEQYFGPGTRLTVT.

The chain links TRBV9 to TRBJ1-1; D ambiguous. Per germline, CDR1 SGDLS and CDR2 YYNGEE. This CDR3 spans 14 amino acids. Trimming took 0 bases from V and 1 from J, leaving 7 bases between them. This CDR3 is CASSVEGRNTEAFF. The CDR3 bases are TGTGCCAGCAGCGTAGAGGGCAGGAACACTGAAGCTTTCTTT.